This T cell receptor (beta chain) was retrieved from a study of control samples from healthy donors and cancer patients (dated by TCRdb to 2018 to 2020). The CDR3 has 13 amino acids, counting the end cysteine and phenylalanine. The read is trimmed to its CDR3 DNA, 39 bases read in frame from base 1. The germline V gene sets CDR1 to MDHEN and CDR2 to SYDVKM. V and J lose 8 bases and 0 bases, and a span of 10 bases separates them. Remarks on this clone: The specificity of this receptor is unknown. No base qualities exist here, and no much larger clone lies one base off it.

Receptors were amplified or captured by the immunoSEQ multiplex PCR assay. In TCRdb, the immuneACCESS table is reduced to in-frame sequences with V and J assigned. These tables do not hold every clone; where another copy was compared, an unresolved V gene accounts for under half, and the others remain unexplained. The sample has 97,000 or so clones on record, just over 90% of them singletons. Around 2.3% of the sample belongs to the ten largest clones. The clonotype originates from a woman under 30 in good health. Recombination joined TRBV28 with TRBJ1-2; no D gene call is confident. Sequencing was carried out using blood. The bases read TGTGCCAGCGAAGCGGTGTCTAACTATGGCTACACCTTC. This yields the protein CASEAVSNYGYTF.